A single sample is the source of the 23 T cell receptor beta chains below, sequenced in a study of cytomegalovirus exposure and HLA in healthy donors. Both 60 Vbeta primers and 13 Jbeta primers went into the PCR. Assay: immunoSEQ multiplex PCR; the TCRdb copy retains only in-frame clones and omits some. This sample has fewer than 200,000 clones, with roughly 85% found just once. Input material: PBMCs. The origin of the receptors is a woman aged 40 to 49 in good health and CMV-seronegative.

This clone has only a few counts. The chain is built from TRBV27 and TRBJ1-1; D possibly corresponds to TRBD1 (5 bases). This CDR3 has 17 residues. V shed 0 bases and J shed 1 base, with 15 bases lying between them. CDR1 is MNHEY and CDR2 is SMNVEV in the germline V gene (reference sequence). For the CDR3, the DNA is TGTGCCAGCAGTTTATCGGGGAGGGGCATATCGAACACTGAAGCTTTCTTT. Its protein is CASSLSGRGISNTEAFF.

The V gene is TRBV5-6, the J gene TRBJ2-7, with D perhaps TRBD2 (6 bases). The CDR3 has 14 residues. Germline lookup yields CDR1 SGHDT and CDR2 YYEEEE. Trimming removed 2 bases at V and 4 bases at J, with 13 bases between. Here the CDR3 reads CASSFPGLTYEQYF. CDR3 nucleotides: TGTGCCAGCAGCTTTCCGGGACTGACTTACGAGCAGTACTTC.

This sequence joins TRBV4-3 and TRBJ2-7, with D tentatively TRBD2 (6 bases). CDR3 length: 17 amino acids. V shed 2 bases and J shed 2 bases, with 19 bases lying between them. Per germline, CDR1 LGHNA and CDR2 YSLEER. CDR3 DNA sequence: TGCGCCAGCAGCCAACTAGCGAGCGGGCCCCCTACCTACGAGCAGTACTTC. Its protein product is CASSQLASGPPTYEQYF.

The chain combines TRBV19 with TRBJ2-7; 9 bases match TRBD2. V gave up 2 bases and J gave up 3 bases; unmatched junction bases: 2. There are 14 residues in the CDR3. Germline V gene sequence: CDR1 LNHDA, CDR2 SQIVND (reference sequence). The CDR3 DNA sequence: TGTGCCAGTAGTATACGTAGCGGGGGCTACGAGCAGTACTTC. Protein product: CASSIRSGGYEQYF.

The rearrangement uses TRBV11-1 and TRBJ1-1, with 8 bases aligning to TRBD1. V dropped 4 bases and J dropped 5; count of bases not matched to a gene: 6. CDR1 and CDR2 (germline): SGHAT, FQDESV (reference sequence). The CDR3 has 14 amino acids. The CDR3 coding sequence is TGTGCCAGCAGCTCAGGGGGCTGGGGAACTGAAGCTTTCTTT. Translation: CASSSGGWGTEAFF.

The V call is TRBV28, the J call TRBJ2-1, with TRBD2 as a possible D gene (6 bases). The CDR3 length is 15 residues. Germline CDR1 and CDR2: MDHEN and SYDVKM. Trimming pared 6 bases from V and 6 bases from J, leaving 18 bases between. In nucleotides, the CDR3 is TGTGCCAGCAGCCCGTCTAGCGTCCGGGTCAATGAGCAGTTCTTC. Translating gives CASSPSSVRVNEQFF.

The gene calls are TRBV5-1 and TRBJ2-3; 14 bases match TRBD2. The ends lost 3 bases at V and 0 bases at J; junction bases unmatched: 9. The CDR3 extends over 19 amino acids. The germline V gene has CDR1 SGHRS and CDR2 YFSETQ. In DNA form, the CDR3 reads TGCGCCAGCAGCTCGGGACTAGCGGGGGTTCGCACTAGCACAGATACGCAGTATTTT. This encodes CASSSGLAGVRTSTDTQYF.

V and J are TRBV7-8 and TRBJ2-3, with 7 positions matching TRBD2. The CDR3 runs 15 residues. Per the germline V gene, CDR1 is SGHVS and CDR2 is FQNEAQ. With V trimmed by 3 bases and J by 0 bases, 3 bases remained unmatched. CDR3 loop: CASSFYGRSTDTQYF. As DNA, the CDR3 is TGTGCCAGCAGCTTTTACGGGAGGAGCACAGATACGCAGTATTTT.

The V gene is TRBV9, the J gene TRBJ2-1; the match to TRBD2 covers 11 bases. The CDR3 has 14 amino acids. With V trimmed by 2 bases and J by 9 bases, 4 bases remained unmatched. Germline CDR1 and CDR2: SGDLS and YYNGEE. The CDR3 nucleotides are TGTGCCAGCAGCGTTAGCGGGGGGGGAGGTGAGCAGTTCTTC. Translating it yields CASSVSGGGGEQFF.

V gene TRBV29-1 combines with J gene TRBJ2-7; 10 bases are a match to TRBD2. With 4 bases clipped from V and 3 bases from J, the junction kept 3 bases outside the gene matches. In germline, CDR1 is SQVTM, CDR2 ANQGSEA. The CDR3 is 13 residues long. CDR3 nucleotides: TGCAGCGTTGCCCCTAGCGGGAGCTACGAGCAGTACTTC. It yields the protein CSVAPSGSYEQYF.

This chain joins TRBV18 and TRBJ2-1; D might be TRBD2 (5 bases). Germline-derived CDR1 and CDR2 are KGHSH and LQKENI. V was clipped by 0 bases and J by 9 bases, with 12 bases between them. The CDR3 spans 14 residues. CDR3 loop: CASSPPSGVREQFF. In DNA form, the CDR3 reads TGTGCCAGCTCACCACCGTCCGGGGTTCGTGAGCAGTTCTTC.

The V gene is TRBV23-1, the J gene TRBJ1-1, with TRBD1 matching 8 bases. TRBV23-1 is an open reading frame whose function is uncertain. The CDR3 covers 17 residues. The J segment lost 0 bases and the V segment lost 8 bases, leaving 14 bases of the junction unmatched. The CDR3, as DNA: TGCGCCAGCGGACTCGGACAGGGACTCAGCATGAACACTGAAGCTTTCTTT. This encodes CASGLGQGLSMNTEAFF.

The table lists this clone with a count of one. This chain joins TRBV6-1 and TRBJ1-2, with D possibly TRBD1 on 6 matching bases. CDR3 length: 16 amino acids. From germline, CDR1 is MNHNS and CDR2 SASEGT. V was pared by 4 bases and J by 6 bases, with 21 bases between. The CDR3 DNA follows: TGTGCCAGCAGTGTTCTAGGACAGCCGGTAGTCGATGGCTACACCTTC. This sequence encodes CASSVLGQPVVDGYTF.

This clone was seen just once. The rearrangement uses TRBV7-9 and TRBJ1-5, with D possibly being TRBD1 (5 bases). Between the trimmed V and J ends, which lost 3 bases and 5 bases, there was a span of 11 bases. The CDR3 consists of 14 residues. Germline V lookup: CDR1 SEHNR, CDR2 FQNEAQ (reference sequence). The CDR3 DNA reads as TGTGCCAGCAGCTTCACCCGGGGGGATCAGCCCCAGCATTTT. Amino acids: CASSFTRGDQPQHF.

This clone came up once. The chain is built from TRBV20-1 and TRBJ1-2; D unresolved. This CDR3 contains 11 residues. Germline loops: CDR1 DFQATT, CDR2 SNEGSKA (reference sequence). The germline V and J ends were trimmed by 5 bases and 4 bases, with 8 bases remaining between them. This CDR3 is CSAEGPYGYTF. CDR3 coding DNA: TGCAGTGCTGAGGGCCCCTATGGCTACACCTTC.

In its sample, this clone was seen a few times. The J gene is TRBJ1-6, the V gene TRBV2, with D unresolved. CDR1 is SNHLY, CDR2 FYNNEI, per germline. V was cut by 4 bases and J by 0 bases, with 10 bases left in between. There are 16 residues in the CDR3. The CDR3 DNA reads as TGTGCCAGCAGTGCGAGGATCAGCTCCTATAATTCACCCCTCCACTTT. Amino acid sequence: CASSARISSYNSPLHF.

The V gene is TRBV9, the J gene TRBJ1-1; a weak D match, TRBD1 (5 bases). V lost 4 bases and J 5 bases, leaving 12 bases between the germline ends. The CDR3 has 13 residues. Germline V lookup: CDR1 SGDLS, CDR2 YYNGEE. The CDR3 protein is CASSPGAGTEAFF. CDR3 DNA sequence: TGTGCCAGCAGCCCCGGGGCGGGAACTGAAGCTTTCTTT. Drawing the rest from reference TRBV9 and TRBJ1-1, the complete variable domain is DSGVTQTPKHLITATGQRVTLRCSPRSGDLSVYWYQQSLDQGLQFLIQYYNGEERAKGNILERFSAQQFPDLHSELNLSSLELGDSALYFCASSPGAGTEAFFGQGTRLTVV.

The CDR3 here is CASSPTGANQPQHF. The CDR3 DNA is TGTGCCAGCAGTCCCACAGGGGCTAATCAGCCCCAGCATTTT. This chain connects TRBV27 to TRBJ1-5, with 7 bases aligning to TRBD1. The CDR3 is made up of 14 amino acids. In germline, CDR1 is MNHEY, CDR2 SMNVEV (reference sequence). The junction had 5 bases not matched to a gene; V was cut back by 5 bases and J by 4 bases.

This clone was observed a single time. This chain connects TRBV6-6 to TRBJ2-2; 7 positions match TRBD1. The CDR3 extends over 14 amino acids. The junction had 7 bases not matched to a gene; V was cut back by 5 bases and J by 7 bases. From germline, CDR1 is MNHNY and CDR2 SVGAGI (reference sequence). CDR3 sequence (DNA): TGTGCCAGCAGTGAGGGGGCATACAGCGGGGAGCTGTTTTTT. Translated, it gives CASSEGAYSGELFF.

V usage is TRBV28 and J usage is TRBJ1-5; 9 positions agree with TRBD1. With V trimmed by 2 bases and J by 4 bases, 6 bases remained unmatched. The germline V gene encodes CDR1 MDHEN and CDR2 SYDVKM. CDR3 size: 16 residues. As DNA, the CDR3 is TGTGCCAGCAGTTTAGCTGGGACAGGGTCTAATCAGCCCCAGCATTTT. It is translated as CASSLAGTGSNQPQHF.

There are a few counts of this clone. The chain uses TRBV2 and TRBJ1-4; a weak D match, TRBD1 (6 bases). V was trimmed by 6 bases and J by 8 bases, leaving 13 bases between them. In germline, CDR1 is SNHLY, CDR2 FYNNEI. CDR3 length: 13 amino acids. This chain's CDR3 is CASRNRDGEKLFF. CDR3 nucleotide sequence: TGTGCCAGCAGAAACAGGGACGGGGAAAAACTGTTTTTT.

This rearrangement joins TRBV7-9 to TRBJ2-1, with 7 nucleotides matching TRBD2. The CDR3 has 15 amino acids. From germline, CDR1 is SEHNR and CDR2 FQNEAQ (reference sequence). V was clipped by 0 bases and J by 7 bases; unmatched bases: 6. CDR3 region: CASSLASGRLNEQFF. DNA for the CDR3: TGTGCCAGCAGCTTAGCTAGCGGGCGCCTGAATGAGCAGTTCTTC.

V gene TRBV5-1 combines with J gene TRBJ2-2; possibly TRBD1 for D (6 bases). Per the germline V gene, CDR1 is SGHRS and CDR2 is YFSETQ. V was trimmed by 4 bases and J by 8 bases, leaving 18 bases between them. The CDR3 length is 15 residues. CDR3 coding DNA: TGCGCCAGCAGCGACCGGGACATAACGTCAGGGGAGCTGTTTTTT. Translating it yields CASSDRDITSGELFF.